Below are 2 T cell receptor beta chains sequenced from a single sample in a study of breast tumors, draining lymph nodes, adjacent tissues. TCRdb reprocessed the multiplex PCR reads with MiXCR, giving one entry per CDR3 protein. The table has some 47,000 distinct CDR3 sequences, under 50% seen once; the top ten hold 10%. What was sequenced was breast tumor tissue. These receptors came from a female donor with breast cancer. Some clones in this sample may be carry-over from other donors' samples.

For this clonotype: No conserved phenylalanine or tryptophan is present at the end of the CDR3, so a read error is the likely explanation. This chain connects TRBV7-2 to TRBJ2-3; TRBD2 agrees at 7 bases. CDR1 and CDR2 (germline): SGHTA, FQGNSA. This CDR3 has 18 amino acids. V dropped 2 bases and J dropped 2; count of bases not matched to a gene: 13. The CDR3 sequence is CASSLFGGRADYTDTQYL. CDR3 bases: TGTGCCAGCAGCTTATTTGGGGGGAGGGCCGACTACACAGATACGCAGTATCTT.

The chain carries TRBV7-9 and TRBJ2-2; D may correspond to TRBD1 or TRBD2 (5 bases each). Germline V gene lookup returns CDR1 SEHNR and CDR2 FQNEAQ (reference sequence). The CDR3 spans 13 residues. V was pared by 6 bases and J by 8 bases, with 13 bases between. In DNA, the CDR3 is TGTGCCAGCAGTCCAGGGAGACGGGGGGAGCTGTTTTTT. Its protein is CASSPGRRGELFF.